One and the same sample provided the 2 T cell receptor beta chains below, sequenced in a study of T cell responses to AZD1222 COVID-19 vaccine. Clones were sequenced by immunoSEQ multiplex PCR, and TCRdb holds only the in-frame ones, with some missing. Of fewer than 130,000 clones listed, 80% to 95% were seen once; the top ten hold 0.95% to 1.5%. The sample here was peripheral blood, taken on day 0 of AZD1222 vaccination. The source is an adult in good health.

The chain employs TRBV11-2 and TRBJ2-1; 10 nucleotides align to TRBD1. From germline, CDR1 is SGHAT and CDR2 FQNNGV. V gave up 4 bases and J gave up 4 bases; unmatched junction bases: 4. The CDR3 is 15 residues long. DNA for the CDR3: TGTGCCAGCAGCTGGGGACAGGGGAATTACAATGAGCAGTTCTTC. The encoded protein is CASSWGQGNYNEQFF.

The V gene is TRBV13, the J gene TRBJ2-3, with D perhaps matching TRBD2 (5 bases). This CDR3 has 14 amino acids. The germline gives CDR1 PRHDT, CDR2 FYEKMQ (reference sequence). V was clipped by 4 bases and J by 2 bases, with 10 bases between them. CDR3: CASSSSGTTDTQYF. The CDR3 DNA sequence: TGTGCCAGCAGCTCAAGCGGAACCACAGATACGCAGTATTTT.